The 12 T cell receptor beta chains in this list originate from one sample, sequenced in a study of blood T cells in healthy people across ages. With a J-beta primer mix and a sample-barcoded 5' primer, a second PCR ran roughly 6 to 12 cycles. TCRdb analysed the 5' RACE reads with MiXCR anew, one entry per CDR3 protein. The sample carries hundreds of thousands of distinct CDR3 sequences, less than 35% recorded once. Sequenced sample: blood. Receptor source: a woman of 80 years or more in good health.

Only a few counts were recorded for this clonotype. The rearrangement links TRBV6-5 to TRBJ1-6, with TRBD1 identical over 12 bases. Per germline, CDR1 MNHEY and CDR2 SVGAGI. J lost 12 bases, V lost 10 bases, and 10 bases had no gene match. This CDR3 is built from 14 residues. CDR3 DNA sequence: TGTGCCATGAACGGGGACAGGGGGCAGGGACCCCTCCACTTT. Translated: CAMNGDRGQGPLHF.

The gene calls are TRBV5-1 and TRBJ1-4; TRBD1 matches 7 bases. This CDR3 is built from 13 residues. V lost 4 bases to trimming and J lost 7 bases; unmatched junction nucleotides: 4. The germline CDR1 and CDR2 sequences are SGHRS and YFSETQ. The CDR3 coding sequence is TGCGCCAGCAGCGGGGACAGTATTGAAAAACTGTTTTTT. The encoded protein is CASSGDSIEKLFF. Full variable domain (rest looked up from reference TRBV5-1 and TRBJ1-4): KAGVTQTPRYLIKTRGQQVTLSCSPISGHRSVSWYQQTPGQGLQFLFEYFSETQRNKGNFPGRFSGRQFSNSRSEMNVSTLELGDSALYLCASSGDSIEKLFFGSGTQLSVL.

This clonotype was detected only once. Germline is not matched at one junction end, which may reflect a read error. Here the CDR3 reads CARSVGGARTNQPQHF. The CDR3 DNA reads as TGTGCCCGGAGTGTAGGGGGGGCCAGGACCAATCAGCCCCAGCATTTT. The V call is TRBV30, the J call TRBJ1-5, with D perhaps matching TRBD1 (6 bases). The length of the CDR3 is 16 residues. The germline gives CDR1 GTSNPN, CDR2 SVGIG (reference sequence).

This chain uses TRBV5-6 with TRBJ2-1, with unresolved D. The DNA matches TRBJ2-7 better at its end, which makes the J call doubtful. Germline V lookup: CDR1 SGHDT, CDR2 YYEEEE. The CDR3 is 15 residues long. This CDR3 reads CASSLAKRVYNEQYF. The CDR3 nucleotides read TGTGCCAGCAGCTTGGCTAAACGGGTCTACAATGAGCAGTACTTC.

This clonotype turned up a few times. The J gene is TRBJ1-5, the V gene TRBV6-5; 9 positions match TRBD1. Germline CDR1 reads MNHEY; CDR2 reads SVGAGI. This CDR3 comprises 15 residues. The V segment lost 5 bases and the J segment 7 bases; nucleotides outside the gene matches: 9. In DNA form, the CDR3 reads TGTGCCAGCAGTCCGAAGGGGGACAGGGACCAGCCCCAGCATTTT. Amino acid sequence: CASSPKGDRDQPQHF.

The sample holds many counts of this clonotype. The chain joins TRBV5-1 to TRBJ2-3, with 10 positions matching TRBD1. This CDR3 spans 14 amino acids. The V gene end was trimmed by 4 bases and the J gene end by 5 bases; junction bases not matched to a gene: 4. CDR1 and CDR2 from the germline V gene are SGHRS and YFSETQ. The CDR3 bases are TGCGCCAGCAGCCCCGGGACAGGGGAAGATACGCAGTATTTT. Amino acids: CASSPGTGEDTQYF.

This clonotype was picked up a small number of times. The rearrangement joins TRBV4-2 to TRBJ2-5, with D possibly being TRBD1 (5 bases). V lost 3 bases, J lost 0 bases, and 17 bases lay in between. The length of the CDR3 is 17 residues. CDR1 LGHNA and CDR2 YNFKEQ come from the germline V gene. CDR3 loop: CASSHVLDSEDQETQYF. In DNA form, the CDR3 reads TGTGCCAGCAGCCATGTCCTAGACAGCGAAGACCAAGAGACCCAGTACTTC.

This clonotype was counted ten times or more. J is TRBJ2-3 and V is TRBV20-1, with D possibly being TRBD1 or TRBD2 (6 bases each). Trimming took 7 bases from V and 2 from J, leaving 13 bases between them. The CDR3 covers 13 residues. Germline V lookup: CDR1 DFQATT, CDR2 SNEGSKA (reference sequence). The CDR3 region is CSGRGAATDTQYF. CDR3 coding DNA: TGCAGTGGGAGGGGGGCAGCCACAGATACGCAGTATTTT.

This clonotype was observed many times. This chain uses TRBV20-1 with TRBJ2-1; TRBD1 aligns across 7 bases. The CDR3 covers 13 residues. The V and J ends lost 6 bases and 6 bases, in that order; junction bases with no gene match: 8. Germline V gene lookup returns CDR1 DFQATT and CDR2 SNEGSKA (reference sequence). The CDR3 sequence: CSAGGYRINEQFF. CDR3 in DNA: TGCAGTGCAGGGGGCTACCGAATCAATGAGCAGTTCTTC.

About this clonotype itself: This sequence may be a read error, since a much larger clone differs from it by one base. The chain links TRBV7-9 to TRBJ1-1; D is unresolved. This CDR3 region has 13 residues. Germline CDR1 is SEHNR and CDR2 is FQNEAQ (reference sequence). The CDR3 protein is CASSFAENTETFF. The CDR3 bases are TGTGCCAGCAGCTTCGCGGAGAACACTGAAACTTTCTTT.

On this clonotype: A much larger clone differs by one base, so this may be a read error. V gene TRBV7-6 combines with J gene TRBJ2-5; 9 bases line up with TRBD2. Germline CDR1 is SGHVS and CDR2 is FNYEAQ. The ends lost 1 base at V and 11 bases at J; junction bases unmatched: 14. The CDR3 extends over 16 amino acids. CDR3 in DNA: TGTGCCAGCAGCTTAGAAGCTAGCGGGGCTCGGAATGAGCAGTACTTC. Translated: CASSLEASGARNEQYF.

With respect to this clonotype: A clone one base away is much larger, so this may be a read error. The gene calls are TRBV18 and TRBJ1-4; TRBD1 might be the D (6 bases). The CDR3 has 15 residues. The V end lost 6 bases, the J end lost 8 bases, and 19 bases lay between the germline ends. The germline CDR1 and CDR2 sequences are KGHSH and LQKENI. The CDR3 loop reads CASSRGAEAHEKLFF. The CDR3 nucleotides are TGTGCCAGCTCCCGGGGGGCAGAGGCCCACGAAAAACTGTTTTTT.